This TCR beta chain is from a study of blood T cells in healthy people across ages. On the study more broadly: Using template switching, researchers captured about one barcoded beta molecule for each two T cells. General study results and limits: PBMCs were not sorted, which prevented a conclusive comparison of naive versus antigen-experienced cells. Among long-lived donors, naive CD4+ cells were more numerous and diversity higher than in aged donors.

About this clonotype itself: Its antigen is not identified.

A J-beta primer mix and a sample-barcoded 5' primer were used in a second PCR of roughly 6 to 11 cycles. Every cDNA was tagged by a template-switch adaptor with 12 random nucleotides. TCRdb redid the calling of the 5' RACE reads with MiXCR, one entry per CDR3 protein. The repertoire holds 600,000 to 650,000 distinct CDR3 sequences, with around three fifths as singletons. The germline V gene has CDR1 DFQATT and CDR2 SNEGSKA (reference sequence). This CDR3 has 15 residues. Between the trimmed V and J ends, which lost 3 bases and 3 bases, there was a span of 14 bases. Specimen: blood. This chain connects TRBV20-1 to TRBJ2-2, with D possibly called TRBD1 or TRBD2 (5 bases each). The sequence was collected from a man aged 60 to 69 in good health. CDR3 nucleotides: TGCAGTGCTAGGGGGCTAGCTAGGTACACCGGGGAGCTGTTTTTT. It codes for CSARGLARYTGELFF.